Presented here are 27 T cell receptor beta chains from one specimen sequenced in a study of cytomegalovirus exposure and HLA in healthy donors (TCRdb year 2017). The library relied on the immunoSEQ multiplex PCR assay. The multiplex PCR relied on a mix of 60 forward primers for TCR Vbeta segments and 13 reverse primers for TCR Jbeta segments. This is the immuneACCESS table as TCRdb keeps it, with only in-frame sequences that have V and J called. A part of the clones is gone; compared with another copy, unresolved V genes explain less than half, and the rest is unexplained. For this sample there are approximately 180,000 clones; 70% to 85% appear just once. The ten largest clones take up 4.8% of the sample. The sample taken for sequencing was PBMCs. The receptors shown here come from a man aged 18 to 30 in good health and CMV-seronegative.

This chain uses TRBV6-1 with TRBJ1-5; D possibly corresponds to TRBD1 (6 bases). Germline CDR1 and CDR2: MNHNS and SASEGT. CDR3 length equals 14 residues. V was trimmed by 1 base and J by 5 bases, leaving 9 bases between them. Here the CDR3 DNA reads TGTGCCAGCAGTGAAGTGACAGGCGATCAGCCCCAGCATTTT. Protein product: CASSEVTGDQPQHF.

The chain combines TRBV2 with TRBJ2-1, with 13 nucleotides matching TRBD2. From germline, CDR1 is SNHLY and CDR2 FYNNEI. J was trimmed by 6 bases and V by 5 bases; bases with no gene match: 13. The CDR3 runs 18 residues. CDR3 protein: CASSLRTSGRTEGNEQFF. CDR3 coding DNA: TGTGCCAGCAGTCTACGGACTAGCGGGAGAACTGAGGGCAATGAGCAGTTCTTC.

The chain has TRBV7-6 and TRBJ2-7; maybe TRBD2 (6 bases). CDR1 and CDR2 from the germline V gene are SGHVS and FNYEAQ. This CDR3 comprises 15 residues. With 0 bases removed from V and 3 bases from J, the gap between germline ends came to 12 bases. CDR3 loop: CASSLAGGQDYEQYF. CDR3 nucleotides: TGTGCCAGCAGCTTAGCGGGAGGCCAGGACTACGAGCAGTACTTC. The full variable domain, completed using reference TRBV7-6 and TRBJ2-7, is GAGVSQSPRYKVTKRGQDVALRCDPISGHVSLYWYRQALGQGPEFLTYFNYEAQQDKSGLPNDRFSAERPEGSISTLTIQRTEQRDSAMYRCASSLAGGQDYEQYFGPGTRLTVT.

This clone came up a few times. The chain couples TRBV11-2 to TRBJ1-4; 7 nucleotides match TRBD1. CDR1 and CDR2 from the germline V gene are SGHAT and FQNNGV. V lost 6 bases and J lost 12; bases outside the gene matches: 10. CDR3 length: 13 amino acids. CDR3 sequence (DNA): TGTGCCAGCAGGGAGATTACAGGGACAGAACTGTTTTTT. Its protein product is CASREITGTELFF.

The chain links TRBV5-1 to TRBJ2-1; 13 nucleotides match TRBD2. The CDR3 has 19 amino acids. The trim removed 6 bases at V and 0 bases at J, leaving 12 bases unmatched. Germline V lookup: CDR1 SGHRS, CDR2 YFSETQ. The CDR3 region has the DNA TGCGCCAGCATGAAAACTAGCGGGAGGGTGGGTTTCTCCTACAATGAGCAGTTCTTC. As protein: CASMKTSGRVGFSYNEQFF.

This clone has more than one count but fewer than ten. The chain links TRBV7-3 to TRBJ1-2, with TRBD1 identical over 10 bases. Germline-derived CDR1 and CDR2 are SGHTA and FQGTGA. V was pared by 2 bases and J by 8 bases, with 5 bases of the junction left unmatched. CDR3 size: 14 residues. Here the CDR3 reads CASSLGTGARGYTF. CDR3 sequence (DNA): TGTGCCAGCAGCTTAGGGACAGGGGCCCGGGGCTACACCTTC.

CDR3 amino acids: CASSSPTRARTEAFF. As DNA, the CDR3 is TGTGCCAGCAGTTCCCCGACAAGAGCTCGTACTGAAGCTTTCTTT. The V gene is TRBV27, the J gene TRBJ1-1, with D hard to call. V lost 4 bases to trimming and J lost 5 bases, with 17 bases between them. Per germline, CDR1 MNHEY and CDR2 SMNVEV (reference sequence). The CDR3 totals 15 residues.

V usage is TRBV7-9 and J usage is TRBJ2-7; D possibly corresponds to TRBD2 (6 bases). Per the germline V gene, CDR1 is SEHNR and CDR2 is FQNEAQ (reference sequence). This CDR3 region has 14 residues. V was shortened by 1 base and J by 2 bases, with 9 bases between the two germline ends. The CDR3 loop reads CASSLGSGTYEQYF. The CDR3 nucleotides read TGTGCCAGCAGCTTAGGTAGCGGCACCTACGAGCAGTACTTC.

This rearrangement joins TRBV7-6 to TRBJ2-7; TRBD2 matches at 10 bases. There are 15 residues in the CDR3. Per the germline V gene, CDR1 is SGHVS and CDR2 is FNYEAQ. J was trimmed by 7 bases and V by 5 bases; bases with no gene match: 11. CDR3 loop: CASSPTKAGGGEQYF. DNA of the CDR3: TGTGCCAGCAGCCCCACAAAAGCGGGAGGGGGAGAGCAGTACTTC.

DNA of the CDR3: TGCGCCAGCAGCCAAGAAGGGGCAGGGGCTGAGACCCAGTACTTC. This codes for CASSQEGAGAETQYF. This chain links TRBV4-3 with TRBJ2-5; the D gene is possibly TRBD1 (6 bases). Between the trimmed V and J ends, which lost 0 bases and 5 bases, there was a span of 13 bases. CDR1 is LGHNA and CDR2 is YSLEER in the germline V gene. CDR3 length equals 15 residues.

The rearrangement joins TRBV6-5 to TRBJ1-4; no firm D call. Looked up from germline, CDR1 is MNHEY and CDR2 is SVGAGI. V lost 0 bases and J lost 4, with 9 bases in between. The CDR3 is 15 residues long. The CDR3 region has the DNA TGTGCCAGCAGTTACTCGGGCACGGTTAATGAAAAACTGTTTTTT. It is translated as CASSYSGTVNEKLFF.

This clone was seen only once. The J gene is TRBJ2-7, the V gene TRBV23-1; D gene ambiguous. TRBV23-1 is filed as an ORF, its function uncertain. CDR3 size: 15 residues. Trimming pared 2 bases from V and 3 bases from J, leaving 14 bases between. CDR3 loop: CASSQNSQKYYEQYF. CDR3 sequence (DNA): TGCGCCAGCAGTCAAAATTCACAGAAGTACTACGAGCAGTACTTC.

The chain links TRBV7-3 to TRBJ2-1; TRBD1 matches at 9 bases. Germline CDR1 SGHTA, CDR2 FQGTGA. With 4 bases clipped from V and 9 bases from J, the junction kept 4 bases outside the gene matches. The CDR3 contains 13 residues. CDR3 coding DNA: TGTGCCAGCAGCTCACAGGGGGCAGGTGAGCAGTTCTTC. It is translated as CASSSQGAGEQFF.

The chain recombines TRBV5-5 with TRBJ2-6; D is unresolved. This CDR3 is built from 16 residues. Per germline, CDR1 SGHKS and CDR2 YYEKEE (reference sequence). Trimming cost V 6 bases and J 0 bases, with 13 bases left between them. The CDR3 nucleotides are TGTGCCAGCACCCCCCGTAGGAGCTCTGGGGCCAACGTCCTGACTTTC. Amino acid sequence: CASTPRRSSGANVLTF.

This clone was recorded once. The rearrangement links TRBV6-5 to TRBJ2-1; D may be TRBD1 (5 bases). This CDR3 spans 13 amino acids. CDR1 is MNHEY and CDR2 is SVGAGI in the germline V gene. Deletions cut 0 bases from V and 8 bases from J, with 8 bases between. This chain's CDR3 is CASSYSTGHEQFF. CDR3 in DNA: TGTGCCAGCAGTTACTCCACAGGTCATGAGCAGTTCTTC.

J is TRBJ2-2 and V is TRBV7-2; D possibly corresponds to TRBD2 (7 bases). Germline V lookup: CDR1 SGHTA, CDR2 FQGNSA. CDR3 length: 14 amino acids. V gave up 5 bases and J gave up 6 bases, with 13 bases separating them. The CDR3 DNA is TGTGCCAGCAGCAGGGGGGGCGATGCCGGGGAGCTGTTTTTT. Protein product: CASSRGGDAGELFF. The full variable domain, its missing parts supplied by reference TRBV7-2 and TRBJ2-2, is GAGVSQSPSNKVTEKGKDVELRCDPISGHTALYWYRQSLGQGLEFLIYFQGNSAPDKSGLPSDRFSAERTGGSVSTLTIQRTQQEDSAVYLCASSRGGDAGELFFGEGSRLTVL.

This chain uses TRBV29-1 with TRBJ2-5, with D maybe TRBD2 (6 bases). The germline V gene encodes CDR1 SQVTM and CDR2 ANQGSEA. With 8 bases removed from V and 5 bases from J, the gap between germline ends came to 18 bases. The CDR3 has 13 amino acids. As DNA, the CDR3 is TGCAGCCTCCATAGTGGGGCGGGGGAGACCCAGTACTTC. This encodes CSLHSGAGETQYF.

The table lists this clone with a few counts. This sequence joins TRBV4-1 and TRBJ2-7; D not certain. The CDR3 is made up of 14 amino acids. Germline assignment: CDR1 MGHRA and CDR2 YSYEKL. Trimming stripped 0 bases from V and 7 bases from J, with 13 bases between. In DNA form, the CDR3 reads TGCGCCAGCAGCCAAGATCGACTCTCTCTGGAGCAGTACTTC. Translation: CASSQDRLSLEQYF.

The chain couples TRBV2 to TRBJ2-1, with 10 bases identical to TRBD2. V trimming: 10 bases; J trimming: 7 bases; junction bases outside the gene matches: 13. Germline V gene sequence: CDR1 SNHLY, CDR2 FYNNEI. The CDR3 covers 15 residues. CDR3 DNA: TGTGCCATTACCTTGTTAGCGGGGGGCCAAAATGAGCAGTTCTTC. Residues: CAITLLAGGQNEQFF.

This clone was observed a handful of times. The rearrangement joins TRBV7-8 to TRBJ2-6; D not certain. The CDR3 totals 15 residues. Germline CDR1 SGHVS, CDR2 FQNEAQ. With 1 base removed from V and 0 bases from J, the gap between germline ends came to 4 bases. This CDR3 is CASSLVHSGANVLTF. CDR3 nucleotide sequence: TGTGCCAGCAGCTTAGTCCACTCTGGGGCCAACGTCCTGACTTTC.

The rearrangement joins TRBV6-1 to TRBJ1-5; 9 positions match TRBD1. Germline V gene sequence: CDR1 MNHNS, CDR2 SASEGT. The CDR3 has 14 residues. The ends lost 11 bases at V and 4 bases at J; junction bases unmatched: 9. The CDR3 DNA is TGTGCCTGTACTACAGGGGGCGCAAATCAGCCCCAGCATTTT. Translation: CACTTGGANQPQHF.

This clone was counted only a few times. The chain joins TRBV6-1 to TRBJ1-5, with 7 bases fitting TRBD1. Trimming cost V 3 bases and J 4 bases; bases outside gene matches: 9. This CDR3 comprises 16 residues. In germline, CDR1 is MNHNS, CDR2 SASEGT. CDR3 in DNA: TGTGCCAGCAGTGATCTGGGACAGAGAAGTAATCAGCCCCAGCATTTT. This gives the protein CASSDLGQRSNQPQHF.

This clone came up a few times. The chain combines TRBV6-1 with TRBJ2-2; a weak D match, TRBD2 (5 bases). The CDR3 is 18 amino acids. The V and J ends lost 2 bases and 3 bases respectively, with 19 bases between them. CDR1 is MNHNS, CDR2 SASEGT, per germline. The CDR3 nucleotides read TGTGCCAGCAGTGAAAAACGCGTGTGGGGAGACTACACCGGGGAGCTGTTTTTT. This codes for CASSEKRVWGDYTGELFF.

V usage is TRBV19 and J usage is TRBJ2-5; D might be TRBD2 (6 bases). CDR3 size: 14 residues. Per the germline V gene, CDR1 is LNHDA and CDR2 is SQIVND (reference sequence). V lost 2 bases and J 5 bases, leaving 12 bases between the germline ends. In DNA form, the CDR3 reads TGTGCCAGTAGTATACGGGGGACGGGGGAGACCCAGTACTTC. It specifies CASSIRGTGETQYF.

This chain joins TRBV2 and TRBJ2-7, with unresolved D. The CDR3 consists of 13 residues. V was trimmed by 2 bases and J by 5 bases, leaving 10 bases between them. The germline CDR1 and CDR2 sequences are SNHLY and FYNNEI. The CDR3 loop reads CASSEIQVHEQYF. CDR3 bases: TGTGCCAGCAGTGAAATCCAGGTCCACGAGCAGTACTTC.

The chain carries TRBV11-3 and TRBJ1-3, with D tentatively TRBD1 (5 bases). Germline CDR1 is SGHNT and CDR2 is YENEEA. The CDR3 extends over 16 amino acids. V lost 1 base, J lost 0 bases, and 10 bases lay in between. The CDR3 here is CASSLVSDTSGNTIYF. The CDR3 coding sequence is TGTGCCAGCAGCTTAGTATCGGACACCTCTGGAAACACCATATATTTT.

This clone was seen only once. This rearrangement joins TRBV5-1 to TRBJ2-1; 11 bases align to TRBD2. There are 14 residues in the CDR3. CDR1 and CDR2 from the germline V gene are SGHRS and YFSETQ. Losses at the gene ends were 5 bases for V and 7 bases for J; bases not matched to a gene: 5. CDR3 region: CASSGLAGKNEQFF. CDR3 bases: TGCGCCAGCAGTGGACTAGCGGGTAAAAATGAGCAGTTCTTC.